Included here is one T cell receptor (beta chain) sequence, with context. This entry comes from a study of blood T cell repertoires in COVID-19. Across the whole study: T cells, B-cell-depleted T cells, or PBMCs supplied cDNA or gDNA.

As originally analysed: Reference gene primer amplification in the assay estimated nucleated cell counts. This table comes from immunoSEQ multiplex PCR, and its TCRdb copy is limited to in-frame clones, with some not included. From that table come the V and J calls and clone size; the DNA was used to work out D and trimming. The data show some 21,000 clones, about three quarters seen once. This CDR3 has 16 residues. The germline gives CDR1 SEHNR, CDR2 FQNEAQ (reference sequence). Trimming at V came to 5 bases and at J to 0 bases, leaving 9 bases not matched to a gene. The chain employs TRBV7-9 and TRBJ2-7; 8 positions match TRBD2. This sequence originates from a man between 60 and 75 years old with active COVID-19. The sample was peripheral blood. CDR3 nucleotides: TGTGCCAGCAGCCCCCAGTCTAGCGGGCTCTCCTACGAGCAGTACTTC. Protein sequence: CASSPQSSGLSYEQYF.